This TCR beta chain was sequenced during a study of post-analysis software for immune sequencing data. Study results and caveats: Five or six TRBV segments were significantly more frequent in patients than in controls. TRBV5-6, TRBV5-1 and TRBV20-1 were among these segments. People with multiple sclerosis had a significantly lower normalized Chao1 diversity than controls did.

The CDR3 is 15 amino acids. Concerning this clonotype: As yet, its antigen is unknown.

The authors incorporated unique molecular identifiers into the TCR beta cDNA libraries. The yield from roughly 1 to 10 million T cells was 500,000 or so cDNA molecules in total. Using its own MiXCR run on the PCR reads, TCRdb lists one record per CDR3 protein. This sample has 550,000 to 700,000 distinct CDR3 sequences; roughly 45% occur once, and the top ten carry around 1.7%. Source material: blood. The origin of this receptor is a girl aged 5-17 years with multiple sclerosis. The chain employs TRBV12-3 or TRBV12-4 and TRBJ2-7; no definite D call. The end of the DNA is better explained by TRBJ2-5, so the J call may be wrong. The CDR3 DNA reads TGTGCCAGCAGTTTAGAACAGAAACTCGGAGAGACCCAGTACTTC. Translating gives CASSLEQKLGETQYF.